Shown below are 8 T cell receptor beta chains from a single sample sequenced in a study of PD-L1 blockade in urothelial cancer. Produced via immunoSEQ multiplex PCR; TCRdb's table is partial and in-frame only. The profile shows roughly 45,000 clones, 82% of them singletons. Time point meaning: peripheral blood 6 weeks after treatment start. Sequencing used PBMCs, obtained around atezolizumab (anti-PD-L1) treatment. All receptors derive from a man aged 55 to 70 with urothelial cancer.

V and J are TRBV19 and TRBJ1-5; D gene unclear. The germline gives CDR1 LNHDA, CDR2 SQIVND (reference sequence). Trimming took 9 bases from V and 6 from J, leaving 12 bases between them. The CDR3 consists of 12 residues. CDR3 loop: CASSRVGQPQHF. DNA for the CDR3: TGTGCCAGCAGCCGGGTCGGTCAGCCCCAGCATTTT.

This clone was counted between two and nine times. The CDR3: CASSESWAPATGELFF. CDR3 nucleotides: TGTGCCAGCAGTGAATCTTGGGCGCCGGCCACCGGGGAGCTGTTTTTT. This chain connects TRBV6-1 to TRBJ2-2; unclear D gene. Germline V lookup: CDR1 MNHNS, CDR2 SASEGT. Trimming took off 2 bases at V and 4 bases at J, with 14 bases between the two ends. The CDR3 covers 16 residues.

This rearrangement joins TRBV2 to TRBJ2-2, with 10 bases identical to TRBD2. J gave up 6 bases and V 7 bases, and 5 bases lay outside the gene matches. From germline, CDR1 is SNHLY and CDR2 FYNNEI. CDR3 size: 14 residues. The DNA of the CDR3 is TGTGCCAGCAAGTTTAGCGGGGGGTCCGGGGAGCTGTTTTTT. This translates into CASKFSGGSGELFF.

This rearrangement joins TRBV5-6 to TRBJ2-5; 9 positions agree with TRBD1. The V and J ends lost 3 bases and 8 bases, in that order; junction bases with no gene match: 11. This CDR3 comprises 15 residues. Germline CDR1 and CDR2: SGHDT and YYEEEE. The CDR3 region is CASSYSPGTGITQYF. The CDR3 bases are TGTGCCAGCAGCTATAGCCCGGGGACAGGGATAACCCAGTACTTC. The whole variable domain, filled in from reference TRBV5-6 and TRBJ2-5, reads DAGVTQSPTHLIKTRGQQVTLRCSPKSGHDTVSWYQQALGQGPQFIFQYYEEEERQRGNFPDRFSGHQFPNYSSELNVNALLLGDSALYLCASSYSPGTGITQYFGPGTRLLVL.

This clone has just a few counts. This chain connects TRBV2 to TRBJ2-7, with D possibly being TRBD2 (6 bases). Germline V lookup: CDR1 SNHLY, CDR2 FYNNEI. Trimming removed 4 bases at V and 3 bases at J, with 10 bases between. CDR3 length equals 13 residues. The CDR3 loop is CASSVGEDYEQYF. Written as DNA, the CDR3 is TGTGCCAGCAGTGTGGGGGAGGACTACGAGCAGTACTTC.

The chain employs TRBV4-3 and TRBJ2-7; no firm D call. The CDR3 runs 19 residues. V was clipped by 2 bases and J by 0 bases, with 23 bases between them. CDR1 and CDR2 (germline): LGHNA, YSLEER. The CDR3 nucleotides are TGCGCCAGCAGCCAAAGTTTTGAGGAACCCGACTCGAGCTCCTACGAGCAGTACTTC. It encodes CASSQSFEEPDSSSYEQYF.

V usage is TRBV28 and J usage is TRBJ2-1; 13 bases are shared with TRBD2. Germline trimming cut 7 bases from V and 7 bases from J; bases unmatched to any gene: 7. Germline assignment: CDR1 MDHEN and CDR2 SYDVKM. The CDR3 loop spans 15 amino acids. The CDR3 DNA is TGTGCCAGCAATCTACTAGCGGGGGGGCTAAATGAGCAGTTCTTC. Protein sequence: CASNLLAGGLNEQFF.

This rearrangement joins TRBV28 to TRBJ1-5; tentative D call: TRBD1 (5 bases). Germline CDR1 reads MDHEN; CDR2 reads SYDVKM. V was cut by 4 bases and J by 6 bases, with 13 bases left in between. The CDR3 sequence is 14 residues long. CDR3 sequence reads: CASSSGGESQPQHF. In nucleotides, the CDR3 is TGTGCCAGCAGTTCCGGGGGGGAGAGTCAGCCCCAGCATTTT.